The 21 T cell receptor beta chains in this list originate from one sample, sequenced in a study of neoadjuvant anti-PD-1 for oral cavity cancer. The table came from immunoSEQ multiplex PCR; TCRdb's copy has only in-frame clones and leaves some out. The profile shows under 8,500 clones, 60% of them singletons. This material consisted of tumor tissue, taken before nivolumab (anti-PD-1) treatment. The receptors were sampled from a person aged 35-79 years with oral cavity squamous cell carcinoma.

CDR3 sequence (DNA): TGTGCCAGCAGGCGTACAGGGGATGGCTACACCTTC. Amino acids: CASRRTGDGYTF. The J gene is TRBJ1-2, the V gene TRBV6-6, with 7 bases identical to TRBD1. CDR1 is MNHNY, CDR2 SVGAGI, per germline (reference sequence). The V and J ends lost 6 bases and 6 bases, in that order; junction bases with no gene match: 4. The CDR3 is 12 amino acids.

This clone was found a few times. The rearrangement uses TRBV19 and TRBJ2-1, with 7 bases lining up with TRBD1. Germline values: CDR1 LNHDA, CDR2 SQIVND (reference sequence). V lost 6 bases to trimming and J lost 10 bases; unmatched junction nucleotides: 9. This CDR3 comprises 13 residues. Here the CDR3 DNA reads TGTGCCAGTAGCTTCAACAGGGGTGAAGAGCAGTTCTTC. Amino acid sequence: CASSFNRGEEQFF.

This clone appeared a few times. The chain carries TRBV5-6 and TRBJ2-5; 7 bases agree with TRBD2. From germline, CDR1 is SGHDT and CDR2 YYEEEE. Unmatched junction bases numbered 4, after V lost 0 bases and J lost 5 bases. The CDR3 extends over 14 amino acids. Here the CDR3 DNA reads TGTGCCAGCAGCTTGGACGGGGGAGGGGAGACCCAGTACTTC. Its translation: CASSLDGGGETQYF.

As concerns this clone: Other DNA sequences in the sample encode the same CDR3. V and J are TRBV9 and TRBJ1-1, with D maybe TRBD1 (5 bases). Germline lookup yields CDR1 SGDLS and CDR2 YYNGEE. Trimming shortened V by 0 bases and J by 5 bases, and 11 bases separated the two germline ends. The CDR3 is 14 residues long. CDR3 residues: CASSVVGGETEAFF. In DNA form, the CDR3 reads TGTGCCAGCAGCGTAGTGGGGGGTGAAACTGAAGCTTTCTTT.

By sample share, this clone is medium-sized (0.01 to 0.1%). V gene TRBV10-3 combines with J gene TRBJ2-7; D unresolved. Germline CDR1 is ENHRY and CDR2 is SYGVKD. This CDR3 spans 11 amino acids. Trimming pared 8 bases from V and 6 bases from J, leaving 11 bases between. The CDR3: CAIGPRREQYF. In nucleotides, the CDR3 is TGTGCCATCGGACCTCGACGCGAGCAGTACTTC.

CDR3 protein: CASKGPGQADTQYF. The DNA of the CDR3 is TGTGCCAGCAAGGGTCCAGGGCAAGCAGATACGCAGTATTTT. The chain has TRBV28 and TRBJ2-3; perhaps TRBD1 as D (5 bases). There are 14 residues in the CDR3. Germline V gene sequence: CDR1 MDHEN, CDR2 SYDVKM. The germline V and J ends were trimmed by 7 bases and 4 bases, with 15 bases remaining between them.

The chain couples TRBV27 to TRBJ1-3, with unresolved D. The CDR3 runs 16 residues. Deletions cut 0 bases from V and 0 bases from J, with 9 bases between. Germline loops: CDR1 MNHEY, CDR2 SMNVEV (reference sequence). CDR3 region: CASSLSRAFSGNTIYF. CDR3 DNA sequence: TGTGCCAGCAGTTTATCGCGGGCCTTCTCTGGAAACACCATATATTTT.

The genes are TRBV6-5 and TRBJ1-6; tentative D call: TRBD1 (5 bases). The CDR3 contains 15 residues. Germline assignment: CDR1 MNHEY and CDR2 SVGAGI. Trimming pared 2 bases from V and 0 bases from J, leaving 5 bases between. In nucleotides, the CDR3 is TGTGCCAGCAGTTACGACAGCTCCTATAATTCACCCCTCCACTTT. This translates into CASSYDSSYNSPLHF.

This clone appeared a single time. The chain couples TRBV7-9 to TRBJ2-2; D call uncertain. The ends were cut back, 9 bases at V and 7 bases at J, with 18 bases in the middle. This CDR3 is 14 amino acids long. CDR1 is SEHNR, CDR2 FQNEAQ, per germline (reference sequence). The CDR3 loop reads CARQDLPSGGELFF. The CDR3 DNA follows: TGTGCCAGGCAGGATTTACCCTCGGGCGGGGAGCTGTTTTTT.

The genes are TRBV11-2 and TRBJ2-3, with D possibly TRBD2 on 6 matching bases. The CDR3 runs to 15 residues. Trimming pared 2 bases from V and 0 bases from J, leaving 9 bases between. In germline, CDR1 is SGHAT, CDR2 FQNNGV. The CDR3: CASSLFGGSTDTQYF. In nucleotides, the CDR3 is TGTGCCAGCAGCTTATTCGGGGGAAGCACAGATACGCAGTATTTT.

This chain uses TRBV2 with TRBJ1-6; TRBD1 is a possible D gene (5 bases). V dropped 10 bases and J dropped 7 bases, with 17 bases sitting between them. Per the germline V gene, CDR1 is SNHLY and CDR2 is FYNNEI. The CDR3 is made up of 14 amino acids. CDR3 bases: TGTGCCACACGACCCGGGGCCGTAAATTCACCCCTCCACTTT. Translated: CATRPGAVNSPLHF.

This clone was recorded only once. V and J are TRBV11-2 and TRBJ2-3, with D uncertain. Per germline, CDR1 SGHAT and CDR2 FQNNGV. Trimming removed 3 bases from V and 6 bases from J, with 4 bases in between. The CDR3 contains 11 residues. The CDR3 here is CASSLGDTQYF. The CDR3 nucleotides are TGTGCCAGCAGCTTGGGGGATACGCAGTATTTT.

V gene TRBV15 combines with J gene TRBJ1-3; no firm D call. Germline V gene sequence: CDR1 LNHNV, CDR2 YYDKDF (reference sequence). The CDR3 spans 14 residues. The V end was cut by 0 bases, the J end by 1 base, with 4 bases between. In DNA, the CDR3 is TGTGCCACCAGCAGAGAAGGGTCTGGAAACACCATATATTTT. Protein: CATSREGSGNTIYF.

This chain links TRBV28 with TRBJ1-2; D is unclear. Per the germline V gene, CDR1 is MDHEN and CDR2 is SYDVKM. The CDR3 extends over 10 amino acids. This chain's CDR3 is CATISTGYTF. The CDR3, as DNA: TGTGCTACGATATCCACTGGCTACACCTTC.

The rearrangement links TRBV7-2 to TRBJ2-2; D is unclear. Germline V CDR1 and CDR2: SGHTA, FQGNSA. V was clipped by 7 bases and J by 6 bases, with 6 bases between them. The CDR3 totals 11 residues. The CDR3 DNA reads as TGTGCCAGCACCTACCCCGGGGAGCTGTTTTTT. It yields the protein CASTYPGELFF.

The V and J genes are TRBV9 and TRBJ1-1, with D perhaps TRBD1 (5 bases). The V gene's germline CDR1 is SGDLS and CDR2 YYNGEE. The CDR3 length is 14 residues. V was cut by 2 bases and J by 4 bases, with 12 bases left in between. CDR3 coding DNA: TGTGCCAGCAGCGTCGCCCCAGGGACCACTGAAGCTTTCTTT. Protein sequence: CASSVAPGTTEAFF. The full variable domain, in which reference TRBV9 and TRBJ1-1 provide the parts outside the CDR3, is DSGVTQTPKHLITATGQRVTLRCSPRSGDLSVYWYQQSLDQGLQFLIQYYNGEERAKGNILERFSAQQFPDLHSELNLSSLELGDSALYFCASSVAPGTTEAFFGQGTRLTVV.

The rearrangement uses TRBV2 and TRBJ2-1, with a tentative D call TRBD2 (5 bases). Germline V gene sequence: CDR1 SNHLY, CDR2 FYNNEI. There are 12 residues in the CDR3. Trimming cost V 8 bases and J 1 base, with 6 bases left between them. The CDR3 here is CASGESYNEQFF. The CDR3 DNA sequence: TGTGCCAGCGGGGAGTCCTACAATGAGCAGTTCTTC.

This clone is medium-sized in the sample. The J gene is TRBJ2-7, the V gene TRBV5-4, with 11 bases that match TRBD2. The length of the CDR3 is 16 residues. V dropped 4 bases and J dropped 3; count of bases not matched to a gene: 9. Germline V gives CDR1 SGHNT, CDR2 YYREEE (reference sequence). CDR3 protein: CASSKGGTSGNYEQYF. CDR3 coding DNA: TGTGCCAGCAGCAAAGGAGGGACTAGCGGTAACTACGAGCAGTACTTC. The variable domain in full, with the rest retrieved from reference TRBV5-4 and TRBJ2-7, is ETGVTQSPTHLIKTRGQQVTLRCSSQSGHNTVSWYQQALGQGPQFIFQYYREEENGRGNFPPRFSGLQFPNYSSELNVNALELDDSALYLCASSKGGTSGNYEQYFGPGTRLTVT.

V is TRBV9 and J is TRBJ1-5; no firm D call. The CDR3 runs to 15 residues. V lost 3 bases to trimming and J lost 5 bases, with 15 bases between them. Germline assignment: CDR1 SGDLS and CDR2 YYNGEE. CDR3 sequence reads: CASSALEAPDQPQHF. In DNA, the CDR3 is TGTGCCAGCAGCGCCCTCGAGGCGCCGGATCAGCCCCAGCATTTT.

The chain has TRBV28 and TRBJ1-2; 8 positions match TRBD1. The CDR3 is 16 amino acids. The J segment lost 4 bases and the V segment lost 6 bases, leaving 13 bases of the junction unmatched. In germline, CDR1 is MDHEN, CDR2 SYDVKM. The CDR3 bases are TGTGCCAGCAGGGGACAGGAAGGGAAAGTAGGCTATGGCTACACCTTC. Its translation is CASRGQEGKVGYGYTF.

The chain carries TRBV6-5 and TRBJ2-7; 7 nucleotides match TRBD1. Trimming took 5 bases from V and 4 from J; bases not matched to a gene: 8. CDR3 size: 14 residues. Germline V CDR1 and CDR2: MNHEY, SVGAGI. CDR3 DNA: TGTGCCAGCAGTACGACAGGGCGGCTGTACGAGCAGTACTTC. Amino acids: CASSTTGRLYEQYF.